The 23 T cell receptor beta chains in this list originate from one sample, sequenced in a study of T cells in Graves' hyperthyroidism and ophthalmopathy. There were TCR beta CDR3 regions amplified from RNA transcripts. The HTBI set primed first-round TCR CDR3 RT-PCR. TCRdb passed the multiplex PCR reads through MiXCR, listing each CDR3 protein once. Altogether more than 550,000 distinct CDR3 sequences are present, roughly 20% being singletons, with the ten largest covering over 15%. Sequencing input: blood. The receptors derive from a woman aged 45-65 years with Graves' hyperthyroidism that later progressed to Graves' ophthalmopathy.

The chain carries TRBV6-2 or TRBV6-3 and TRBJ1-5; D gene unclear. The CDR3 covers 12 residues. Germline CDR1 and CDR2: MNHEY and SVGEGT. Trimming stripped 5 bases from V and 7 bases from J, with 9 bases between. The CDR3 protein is CASSNTRQPQHF. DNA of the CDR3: TGTGCCAGCAGTAACACCCGGCAGCCCCAGCATTTT.

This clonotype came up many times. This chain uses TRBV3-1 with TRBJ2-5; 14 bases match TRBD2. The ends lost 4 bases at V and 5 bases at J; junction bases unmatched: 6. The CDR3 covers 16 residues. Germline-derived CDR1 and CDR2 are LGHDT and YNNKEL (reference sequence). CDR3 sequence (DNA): TGTGCCAGCAGCCGCCGACTAGCGGGGGGGCCGGAGACCCAGTACTTC. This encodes CASSRRLAGGPETQYF.

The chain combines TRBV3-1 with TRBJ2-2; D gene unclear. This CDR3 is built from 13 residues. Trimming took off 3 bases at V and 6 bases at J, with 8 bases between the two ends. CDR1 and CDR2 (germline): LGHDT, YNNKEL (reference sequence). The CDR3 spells CASSHQVSGELFF. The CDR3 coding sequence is TGTGCCAGCAGCCACCAAGTCTCCGGGGAGCTGTTTTTT. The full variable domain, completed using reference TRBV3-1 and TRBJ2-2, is DTAVSQTPKYLVTQMGNDKSIKCEQNLGHDTMYWYKQDSKKFLKIMFSYNNKELIINETVPNRFSPKSPDKAHLNLHINSLELGDSAVYFCASSHQVSGELFFGEGSRLTVL.

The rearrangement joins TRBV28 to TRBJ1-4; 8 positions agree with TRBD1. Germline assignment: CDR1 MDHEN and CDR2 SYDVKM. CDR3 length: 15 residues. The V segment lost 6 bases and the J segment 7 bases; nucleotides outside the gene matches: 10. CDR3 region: CASRGTDREGEKLFF. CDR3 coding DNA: TGTGCCAGCAGGGGGACGGACAGGGAGGGTGAAAAACTGTTTTTT.

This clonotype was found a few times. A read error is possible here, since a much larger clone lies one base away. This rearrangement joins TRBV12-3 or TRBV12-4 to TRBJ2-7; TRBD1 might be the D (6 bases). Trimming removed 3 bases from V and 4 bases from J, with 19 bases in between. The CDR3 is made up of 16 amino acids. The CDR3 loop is CASSFKGVVNSYEQYF. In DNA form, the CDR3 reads TGTGCCAGCAGTTTTAAGGGGGTGGTTAATTCGTACGAGCAGTACTTC.

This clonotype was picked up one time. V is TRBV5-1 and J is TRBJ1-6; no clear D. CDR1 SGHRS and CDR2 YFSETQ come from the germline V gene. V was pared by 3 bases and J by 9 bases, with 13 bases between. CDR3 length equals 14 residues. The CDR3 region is CASSYQFPSSPLHF. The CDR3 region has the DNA TGCGCCAGCAGCTACCAGTTTCCCAGTTCACCCCTCCACTTT.

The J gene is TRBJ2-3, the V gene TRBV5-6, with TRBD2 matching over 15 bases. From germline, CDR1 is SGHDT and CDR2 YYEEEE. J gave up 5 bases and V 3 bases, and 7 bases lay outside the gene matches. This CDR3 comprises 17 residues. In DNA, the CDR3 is TGTGCCAGCAGCTCAGGACTAGCGGGGGGGCAGGGAGATACGCAGTATTTT. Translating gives CASSSGLAGGQGDTQYF.

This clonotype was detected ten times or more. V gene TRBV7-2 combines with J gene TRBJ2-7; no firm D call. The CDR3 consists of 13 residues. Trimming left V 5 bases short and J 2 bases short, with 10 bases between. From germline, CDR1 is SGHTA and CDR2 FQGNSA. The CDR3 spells CASSQDGTYEQYF. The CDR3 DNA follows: TGTGCCAGCAGCCAAGACGGCACCTACGAGCAGTACTTC.

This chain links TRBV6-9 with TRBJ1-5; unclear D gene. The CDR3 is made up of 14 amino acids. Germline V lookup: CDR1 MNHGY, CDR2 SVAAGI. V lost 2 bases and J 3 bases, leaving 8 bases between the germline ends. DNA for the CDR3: TGTGCCAGCAGTTATGGTCTGGACAATCAGCCCCAGCATTTT. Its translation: CASSYGLDNQPQHF.

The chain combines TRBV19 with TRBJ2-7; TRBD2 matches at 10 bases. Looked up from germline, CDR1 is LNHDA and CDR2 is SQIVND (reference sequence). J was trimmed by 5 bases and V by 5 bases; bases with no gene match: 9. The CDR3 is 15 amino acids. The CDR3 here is CASSLLAGGPNEQYF. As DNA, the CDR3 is TGTGCCAGTAGTCTCTTAGCGGGAGGACCGAACGAGCAGTACTTC.

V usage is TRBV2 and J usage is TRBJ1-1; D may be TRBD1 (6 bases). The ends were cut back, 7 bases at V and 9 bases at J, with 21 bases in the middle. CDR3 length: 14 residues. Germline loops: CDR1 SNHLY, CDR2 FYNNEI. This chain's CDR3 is CASMGAAERIKAFF. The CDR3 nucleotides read TGTGCCAGCATGGGGGCAGCTGAACGGATCAAAGCTTTCTTT.

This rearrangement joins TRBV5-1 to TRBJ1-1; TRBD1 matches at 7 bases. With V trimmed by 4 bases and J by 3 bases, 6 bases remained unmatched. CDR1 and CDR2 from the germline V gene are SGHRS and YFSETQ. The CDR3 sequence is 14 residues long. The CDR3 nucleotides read TGCGCCAGCAGCCCACAGGGGATGGACACTGAAGCTTTCTTT. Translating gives CASSPQGMDTEAFF.

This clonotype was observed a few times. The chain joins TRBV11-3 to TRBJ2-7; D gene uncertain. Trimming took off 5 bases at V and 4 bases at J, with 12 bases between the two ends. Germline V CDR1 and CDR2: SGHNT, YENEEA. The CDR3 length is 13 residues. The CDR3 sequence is CASSRYAYYEQYF. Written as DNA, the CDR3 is TGTGCCAGCAGCCGTTACGCTTATTACGAGCAGTACTTC.

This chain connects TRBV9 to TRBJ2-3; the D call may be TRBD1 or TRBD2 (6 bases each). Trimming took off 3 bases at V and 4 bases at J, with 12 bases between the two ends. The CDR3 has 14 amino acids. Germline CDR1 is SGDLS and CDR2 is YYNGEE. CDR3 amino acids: CASSAPGAADTQYF. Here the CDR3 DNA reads TGTGCCAGCAGCGCCCCGGGGGCCGCAGATACGCAGTATTTT.

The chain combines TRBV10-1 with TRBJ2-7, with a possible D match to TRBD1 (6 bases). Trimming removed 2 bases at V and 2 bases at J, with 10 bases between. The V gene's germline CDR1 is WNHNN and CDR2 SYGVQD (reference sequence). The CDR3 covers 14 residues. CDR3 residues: CASSEGQRTYEQYF. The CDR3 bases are TGCGCCAGCAGTGAGGGACAGCGTACCTACGAGCAGTACTTC.

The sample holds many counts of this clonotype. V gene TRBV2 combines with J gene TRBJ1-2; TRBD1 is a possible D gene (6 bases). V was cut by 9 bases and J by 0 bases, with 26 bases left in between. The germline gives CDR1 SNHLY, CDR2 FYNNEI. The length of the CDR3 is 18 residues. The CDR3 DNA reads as TGTGCCAGGGGAGGCCTCCGGGACACCGGCCCATCTAACTATGGCTACACCTTC. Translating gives CARGGLRDTGPSNYGYTF.

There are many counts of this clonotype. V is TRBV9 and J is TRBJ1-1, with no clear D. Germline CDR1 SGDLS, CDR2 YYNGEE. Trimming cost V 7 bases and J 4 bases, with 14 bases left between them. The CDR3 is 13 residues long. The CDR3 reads CASSNTGGTEAFF. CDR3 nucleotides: TGTGCCAGCTCGAATACCGGTGGCACTGAAGCTTTCTTT.

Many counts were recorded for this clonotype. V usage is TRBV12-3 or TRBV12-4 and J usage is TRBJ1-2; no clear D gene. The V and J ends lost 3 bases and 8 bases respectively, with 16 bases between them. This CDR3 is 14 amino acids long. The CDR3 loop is CASSLMDGVFGYTF. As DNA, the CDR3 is TGTGCCAGCAGTTTGATGGACGGGGTATTCGGCTACACCTTC.

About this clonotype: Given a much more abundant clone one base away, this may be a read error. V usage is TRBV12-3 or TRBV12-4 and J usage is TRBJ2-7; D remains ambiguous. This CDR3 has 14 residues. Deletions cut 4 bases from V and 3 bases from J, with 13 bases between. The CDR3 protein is CASSSALRNYEQYF. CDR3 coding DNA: TGTGCCAGCAGTTCAGCGCTCAGGAACTACGAGCAGTACTTC.

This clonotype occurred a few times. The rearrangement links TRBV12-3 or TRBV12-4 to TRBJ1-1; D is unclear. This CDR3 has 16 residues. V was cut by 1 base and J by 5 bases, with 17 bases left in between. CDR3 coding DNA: TGTGCCAGCAGTTTAGTGGATAGGGTCCTGAGGACTGAAGCTTTCTTT. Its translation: CASSLVDRVLRTEAFF.

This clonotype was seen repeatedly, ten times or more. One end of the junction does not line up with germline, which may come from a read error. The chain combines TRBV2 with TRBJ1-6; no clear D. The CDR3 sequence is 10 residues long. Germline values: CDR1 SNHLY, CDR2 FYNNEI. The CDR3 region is CASGDPPLHF. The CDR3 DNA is TGTGCCAGCGGTGATCCACCCCTCCACTTT. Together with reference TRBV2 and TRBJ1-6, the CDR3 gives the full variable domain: EPEVTQTPSHQVTQMGQEVILRCVPISNHLYFYWYRQILGQKVEFLVSFYNNEISEKSEIFDDQFSVERPDGSNFTLKIRSTKLEDSAMYFCASGDPPLHFGNGTRLTVT.

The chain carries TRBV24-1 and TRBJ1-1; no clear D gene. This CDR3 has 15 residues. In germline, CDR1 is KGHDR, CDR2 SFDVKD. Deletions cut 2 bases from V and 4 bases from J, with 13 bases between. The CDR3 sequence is CATSDSRRYSTEAFF. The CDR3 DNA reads TGTGCCACCAGTGATTCCCGCAGGTACAGCACTGAAGCTTTCTTT.

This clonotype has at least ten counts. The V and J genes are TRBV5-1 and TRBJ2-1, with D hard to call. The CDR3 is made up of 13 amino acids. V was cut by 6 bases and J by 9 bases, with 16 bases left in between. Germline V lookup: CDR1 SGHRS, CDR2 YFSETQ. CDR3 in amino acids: CASNPDRHPEQFF. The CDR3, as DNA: TGCGCCAGCAACCCGGACCGTCACCCTGAGCAGTTCTTC.